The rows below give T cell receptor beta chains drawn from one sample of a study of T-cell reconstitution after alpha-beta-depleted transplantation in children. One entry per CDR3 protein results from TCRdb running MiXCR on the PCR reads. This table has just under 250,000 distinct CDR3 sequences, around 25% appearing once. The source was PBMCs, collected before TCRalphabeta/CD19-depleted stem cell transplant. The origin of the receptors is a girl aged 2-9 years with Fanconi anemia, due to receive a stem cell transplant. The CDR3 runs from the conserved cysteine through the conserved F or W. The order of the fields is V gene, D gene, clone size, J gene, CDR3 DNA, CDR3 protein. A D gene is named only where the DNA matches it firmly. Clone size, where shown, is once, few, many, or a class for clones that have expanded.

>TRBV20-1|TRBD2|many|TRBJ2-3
TGCAGTGCTAGAGGAGGGGCCCCGGGACTAGCTAGGCATTTT
CSARGGAPGLARHF
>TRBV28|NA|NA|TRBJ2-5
TGTGCCAGCAGTTTACGGCCTACCAGAGGAGTATCGGAGACCCAGTACTTC
CASSLRPTRGVSETQYF
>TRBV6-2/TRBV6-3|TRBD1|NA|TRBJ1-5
TGTGCCAGCAGAAAGGGGGCTCATAGCAATCAGCCCCAGCATTTT
CASRKGAHSNQPQHF
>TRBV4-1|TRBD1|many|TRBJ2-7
TGCGCCAGCAGCCAAGCAGGGGGCGCGACCTACGAGCAGTACTTC
CASSQAGGATYEQYF
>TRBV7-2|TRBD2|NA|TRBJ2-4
TGTGCCAGCAGCTTAGTAGCCCTAGCGGAGGATGAAAACATTCAGTACTTC
CASSLVALAEDENIQYF
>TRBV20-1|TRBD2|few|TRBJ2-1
TGCAGTGCTAGAGTTTCGGGACTAGCGGGGTTCAATGAGCAGTTCTTC
CSARVSGLAGFNEQFF
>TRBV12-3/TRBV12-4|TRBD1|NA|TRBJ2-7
TGTGCCAGCACCCGGGCGGGACAGGGTGGCTACGAGCAGTACTTC
CASTRAGQGGYEQYF
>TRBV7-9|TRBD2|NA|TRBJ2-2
TGTGCCAGCAGCCCACTAGCGGGGGCCGCGGGGACCGGGGAGCTGTTTTTT
CASSPLAGAAGTGELFF
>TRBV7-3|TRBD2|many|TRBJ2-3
TGTGCCAGCAGCCCCTTGGGCGGGAGGGCTGGGGATACGCAGTATTTT
CASSPLGGRAGDTQYF
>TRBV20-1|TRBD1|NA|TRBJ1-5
TGCAGTGCTAGAGAGACATGGGACAGTCAGCCCCAGCATTTT
CSARETWDSQPQHF
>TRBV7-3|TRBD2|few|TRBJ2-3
TGTGCCAGCAGCTCGATCGGGACTAGCGGCACAGATACGCAGTATTTT
CASSSIGTSGTDTQYF
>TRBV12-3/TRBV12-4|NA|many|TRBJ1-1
TGTGCCAGCAGTTTTGGACAGAACACTGAAGCTTTCTTT
CASSFGQNTEAFF
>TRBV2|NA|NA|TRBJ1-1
TGTGCCAGCACTCAGGGACGGGGAAACACTGAAGCTTTCTTT
CASTQGRGNTEAFF
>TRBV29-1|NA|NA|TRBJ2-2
TGCAGCGTTTATGGGGGGTTAACCGGGGAGCTGTTTTTT
CSVYGGLTGELFF
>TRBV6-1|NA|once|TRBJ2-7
TGTGCCAGCAGCATGACGGGGGGCGGCTACGAGCAGTACTTC
CASSMTGGGYEQYF
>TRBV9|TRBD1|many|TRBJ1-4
TGTGCCAGCGGGGGGACAGTCGCTAATGAAAAACTGTTTTTT
CASGGTVANEKLFF
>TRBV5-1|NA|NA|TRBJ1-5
TGCGCCAGCAGCTTTACACCCAATCAGCCCCAGCATTTT
CASSFTPNQPQHF
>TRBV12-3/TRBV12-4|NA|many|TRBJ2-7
TGTGCCAGCAGCCTAACCCGGTACGAGCAGTACTTC
CASSLTRYEQYF
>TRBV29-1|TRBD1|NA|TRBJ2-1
TGCAGCGTAGCCGGGACAGCCGACAATGAGCAGTTCTTC
CSVAGTADNEQFF
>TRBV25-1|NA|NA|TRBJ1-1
TGTGCCAGCAGCCCCGGGGTTGTTGCCGGGAACACTGAAGCTTTCTTT
CASSPGVVAGNTEAFF
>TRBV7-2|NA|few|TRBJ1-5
TGTGCCAGCAGCGACACGTTGGGTGGGAGCAATCAGCCCCAGCATTTT
CASSDTLGGSNQPQHF
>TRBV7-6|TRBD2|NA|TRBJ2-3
TGTGCCAGCAGCTTAGCCAGAGCGGGGGGGAGCACAGATACGCAGTATTTT
CASSLARAGGSTDTQYF
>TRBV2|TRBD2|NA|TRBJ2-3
TGTGCCAGCACTCCGGGCGGACTAGGTACAGATACGCAGTATTTT
CASTPGGLGTDTQYF
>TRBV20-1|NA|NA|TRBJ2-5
TGCTGTGCTAGGGGATCCCCTAGCGCCATTGGGACCCAGTACTTC
CCARGSPSAIGTQYF
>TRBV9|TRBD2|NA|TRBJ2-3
TGTGCCAGCAGCGTAACAACTAGCGGGGTTGGGACGCAGTATTTT
CASSVTTSGVGTQYF
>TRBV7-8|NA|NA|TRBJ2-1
TGTGCCAGCAGCTCGCTACTTAACAATGAGCAGTTCTTC
CASSSLLNNEQFF
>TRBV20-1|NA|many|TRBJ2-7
TGCAGTGCTAGAGACAGGGGATTCGACGAGCAGTACTTC
CSARDRGFDEQYF